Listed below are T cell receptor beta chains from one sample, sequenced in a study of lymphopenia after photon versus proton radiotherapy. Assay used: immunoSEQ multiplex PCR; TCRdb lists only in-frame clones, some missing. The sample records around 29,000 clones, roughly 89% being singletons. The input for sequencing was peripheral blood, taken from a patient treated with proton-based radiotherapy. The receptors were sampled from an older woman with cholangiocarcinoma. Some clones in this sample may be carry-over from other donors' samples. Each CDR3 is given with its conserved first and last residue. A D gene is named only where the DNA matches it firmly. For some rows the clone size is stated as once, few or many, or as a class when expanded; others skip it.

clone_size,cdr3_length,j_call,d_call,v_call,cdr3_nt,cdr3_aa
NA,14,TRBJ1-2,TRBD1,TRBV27,TGTGCCAGCAGTTTGCGACAGGGTGGCTATGGCTACACCTTC,CASSLRQGGYGYTF
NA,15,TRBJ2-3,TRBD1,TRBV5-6,TGTGCCAGCAGCTTGGGGGGACAGGGGATAGATACGCAGTATTTT,CASSLGGQGIDTQYF
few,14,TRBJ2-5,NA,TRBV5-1,TGCGCCAGCACCAGGACAGCGAAGGAAGAGACCCAGTACTTC,CASTRTAKEETQYF
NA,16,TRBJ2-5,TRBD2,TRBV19,TGTGCCAGTAGTACGAGGATAGCTAGCGGGAAAGAGACCCAGTACTTC,CASSTRIASGKETQYF
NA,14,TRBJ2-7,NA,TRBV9,TGTGCCAGCAGCGTTGGAGCGGGCCTCTACGAGCAGTACTTC,CASSVGAGLYEQYF
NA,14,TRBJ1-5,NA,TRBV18,TGTGCCAGCTCACGGCAGAGAAGCAATCAGCCCCAGCATTTT,CASSRQRSNQPQHF
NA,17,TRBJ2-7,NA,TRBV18,TGTGCCAGCTCACCCGGGGGTACAGGGGCCTGGTCCGTCGAGCAGTACTTC,CASSPGGTGAWSVEQYF
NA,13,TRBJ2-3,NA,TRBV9,TGTGCCAGCAGCGTAGTGAACAGAGATACGCAGTATTTT,CASSVVNRDTQYF
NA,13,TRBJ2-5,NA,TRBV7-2,TGTGCCAGCAGCCCCGGTTCCCAAGAGACCCAGTACTTC,CASSPGSQETQYF
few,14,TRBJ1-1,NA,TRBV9,TGTGCCAGCAGCGGACAGGTTGCGAACACTGAAGCTTTCTTT,CASSGQVANTEAFF
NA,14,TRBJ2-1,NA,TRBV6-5,TGTGCCAGCAGGAAACTAGCCAATATCCATGAGCAGTTCTTC,CASRKLANIHEQFF
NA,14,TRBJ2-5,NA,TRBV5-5,TGTGCCAGCAGCCCGGACGGGGTCGGGGAGACCCAGTACTTC,CASSPDGVGETQYF
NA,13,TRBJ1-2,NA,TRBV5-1,TGCGCCAGCAGCTTGACAGGCGAATATGGCTACACCTTC,CASSLTGEYGYTF
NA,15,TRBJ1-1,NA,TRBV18,TGTGCCAGCTCAAATACAGGGAACATGAACACTGAAGCTTTCTTT,CASSNTGNMNTEAFF
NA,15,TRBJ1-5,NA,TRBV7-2,TGTGCCAGCAGCCTAACCACGGTTAGCAATCAGCCCCAGCATTTT,CASSLTTVSNQPQHF
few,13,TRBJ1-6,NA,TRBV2,TGTGCCAGCTTGGAGACGGACAATTCACCCCTCCACTTT,CASLETDNSPLHF
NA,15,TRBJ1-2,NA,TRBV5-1,TGCGCCAGCAGCACATACCTCGAAGGGAACTATGGCTACACCTTC,CASSTYLEGNYGYTF
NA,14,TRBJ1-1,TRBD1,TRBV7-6,TGTGCCAGCACAGCGACAGGGGTTAGCACTGAAGCTTTCTTT,CASTATGVSTEAFF
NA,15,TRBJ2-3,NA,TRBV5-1,TGCGCCAGCAGCTTTTTAAGCGGGTTCGCAGATACGCAGTATTTT,CASSFLSGFADTQYF
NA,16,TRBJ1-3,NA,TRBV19,TGTGCCAGTAGTATTCAGGGGCTTCAATCTGGAAACACCATATATTTT,CASSIQGLQSGNTIYF
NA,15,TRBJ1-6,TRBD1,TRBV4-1,TGCGCCAGCAGCCAAGCAGGGGGCCTGGGTTCACCCCTCCACTTT,CASSQAGGLGSPLHF
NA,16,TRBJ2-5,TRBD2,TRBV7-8,TGTGCCAGCAGCCCCGGACTAAGCGGGGCGGGGGAGACCCAGTACTTC,CASSPGLSGAGETQYF
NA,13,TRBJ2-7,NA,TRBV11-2,TGTGCCAGCAGCTTACGGGGTGTGGGGGAGCAGTACTTC,CASSLRGVGEQYF
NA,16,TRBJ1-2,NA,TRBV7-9,TGTGCCAGCAGCTTAGCTCTAGGTCTGGGAAACTATGGCTACACCTTC,CASSLALGLGNYGYTF
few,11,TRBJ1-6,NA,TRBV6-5,TGTGCCAGCAGGGGTAATTCACCCCTCCACTTT,CASRGNSPLHF
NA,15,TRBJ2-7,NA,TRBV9,TGTGCCAGCAGCGTAGATGTGGGACCGACCTACGAGCAGTACTTC,CASSVDVGPTYEQYF
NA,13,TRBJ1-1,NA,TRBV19,TGTGCCAGTAGCCGGGCGCAGAACACTGAAGCTTTCTTT,CASSRAQNTEAFF
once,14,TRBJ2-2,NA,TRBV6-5,TGTGCCAGCAGTTACTCCGGACCTAACTGGGAGCTGTTTTTT,CASSYSGPNWELFF
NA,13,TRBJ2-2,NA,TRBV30,NA,CAWSTLRAGELFF
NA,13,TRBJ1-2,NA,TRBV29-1,TGCAGCGTTGAAGGACAGCCTAACTATGGCTACACCTTC,CSVEGQPNYGYTF
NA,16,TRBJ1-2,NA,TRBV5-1,TGCGCCAGCAGCTTGGGGACGGTCAGGGGTTTAGTAGGCTACACCTTC,CASSLGTVRGLVGYTF
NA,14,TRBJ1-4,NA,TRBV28,TGTGCCAGCAGTCCCGGGGGCACTAATGAAAAACTGTTTTTT,CASSPGGTNEKLFF
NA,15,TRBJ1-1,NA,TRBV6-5,TGTGCCAGCAGTTACTCGTGGGGATTGAACACTGAAGCTTTCTTT,CASSYSWGLNTEAFF
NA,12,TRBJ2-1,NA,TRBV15,TGTGCCACCAGCAGAGGCCCTGGGGAGCAGTTCTTC,CATSRGPGEQFF
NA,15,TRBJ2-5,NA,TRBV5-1,TGCGCCAGCAGCGCGACCTTAGCGGACCAAGAGACCCAGTACTTC,CASSATLADQETQYF
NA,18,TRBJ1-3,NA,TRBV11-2,TGTGCCAGCAGCTTAGATCCGGGGACCCCCAAAAGTGGAAACACCATATATTTT,CASSLDPGTPKSGNTIYF
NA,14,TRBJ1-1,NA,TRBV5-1,TGCGCCAGCAGCTTGGTGGGCCCGGACACTGAAGCTTTCTTT,CASSLVGPDTEAFF